These 3 T cell receptor beta chains were sequenced from one sample in a study of yellow fever vaccine responses in identical twins. TCRdb reprocessed the RT-PCR reads with MiXCR, giving one entry per CDR3 protein. Seen here are about 23,000 distinct CDR3 sequences, under 80% observed once, and the top ten hold about 5%. The material was T cells from blood (PBMCs), unsorted or a sorted subset (not recorded which), obtained before or after yellow fever vaccination (not recorded which). These receptors all come from a woman younger than 30 who received the yellow fever vaccine.

This chain links TRBV18 with TRBJ2-3, with 10 bases fitting TRBD1. Trimming at V came to 2 bases and at J to 3 bases, leaving 2 bases not matched to a gene. The CDR3 sequence is 15 residues long. Germline V gene lookup returns CDR1 KGHSH and CDR2 LQKENI. The CDR3 reads CASSPRQGATDTQYF. In DNA, the CDR3 is TGTGCCAGCTCACCAAGACAGGGGGCGACAGATACGCAGTATTTT. Combining the CDR3 with reference TRBV18 and TRBJ2-3 gives the whole variable domain NAGVMQNPRHLVRRRGQEARLRCSPMKGHSHVYWYRQLPEEGLKFMVYLQKENIIDESGMPKERFSAEFPKEGPSILRIQQVVRGDSAAYFCASSPRQGATDTQYFGPGTRLTVL.

The gene calls are TRBV20-1 and TRBJ2-3; no clear D gene. Germline-derived CDR1 and CDR2 are DFQATT and SNEGSKA (reference sequence). The CDR3 loop spans 12 amino acids. V was cut by 5 bases and J by 2 bases, with 8 bases left in between. The DNA for the CDR3 is TGCAGTGCTTCCCCGGTCACAGATACGCAGTATTTT. Protein product: CSASPVTDTQYF.

This rearrangement joins TRBV7-9 to TRBJ2-5; D may be TRBD2 (5 bases). Germline CDR1 is SEHNR and CDR2 is FQNEAQ (reference sequence). The CDR3 covers 13 residues. V dropped 4 bases and J dropped 2 bases, with 8 bases sitting between them. CDR3: CASSWTPQETQYF. The CDR3 DNA follows: TGTGCCAGCAGCTGGACTCCTCAAGAGACCCAGTACTTC.